The 19 T cell receptor beta chains in this list originate from one sample, sequenced in a study of beta chain features in type 1 diabetes. Study results and limitations: Type 1 diabetes patients had TCRB CDR3s that were shorter (moderately but significantly so) in all four CD4+ subsets.

The investigators reverse transcribed all of the isolated RNA, so they sequenced expressed TCRB transcripts. Using immunoSEQ multiplex PCR, the repertoire was profiled, and TCRdb retains in-frame clones only, with some absent. The table has hundreds of thousands of clones, 13% seen once. Which antigens these TCRs recognize remains unknown. What was sequenced was naive CD4+ T cells from blood. Receptors were obtained from a man aged 18 to 30 with type 1 diabetes.

This clone was counted only a few times. V is TRBV18 and J is TRBJ1-1, with D maybe TRBD1 (6 bases). Germline V gene lookup returns CDR1 KGHSH and CDR2 LQKENI. V lost 5 bases, J lost 7 bases, and 8 bases lay in between. CDR3 length equals 11 residues. Here the CDR3 DNA reads TGTGCCAGCTCATACAGGGATGAAGCTTTCTTT. It specifies CASSYRDEAFF.

The V call is TRBV29-1, the J call TRBJ2-2; a weak D match, TRBD1 (7 bases). The CDR3 is 14 amino acids. The V end lost 7 bases, the J end lost 1 base, and 13 bases lay between the germline ends. CDR1 is SQVTM, CDR2 ANQGSEA, per germline. DNA for the CDR3: TGCAGCGCCCCGGGGGACAGGAACACCGGGGAGCTGTTTTTT. It translates to CSAPGDRNTGELFF.

The CDR3 bases are TGTGCCAGCAGTCGGGACGAGAAAGAGCTGTTTTTT. Its translation: CASSRDEKELFF. The chain joins TRBV6-5 to TRBJ2-2, with D tentatively TRBD1 or TRBD2 (5 bases each). Germline V gives CDR1 MNHEY, CDR2 SVGAGI. The CDR3 contains 12 residues. The V end was cut by 5 bases, the J end by 11 bases, with 12 bases between.

This clone has more than one count but fewer than ten. This chain connects TRBV27 to TRBJ2-3; the match to TRBD2 covers 11 bases. Germline CDR1 reads MNHEY; CDR2 reads SMNVEV (reference sequence). This CDR3 is built from 16 residues. V dropped 1 base and J dropped 4; count of bases not matched to a gene: 4. The chain's CDR3 is CASSLWPSGGSDTQYF. CDR3 nucleotide sequence: TGTGCCAGCAGTTTATGGCCTAGCGGGGGGTCAGATACGCAGTATTTT.

CDR3 nucleotide sequence: TGTGCCAGCAGCTTCTGGCCCCGAGGCAATTCACCCCTCCACTTT. This sequence encodes CASSFWPRGNSPLHF. The V and J genes are TRBV13 and TRBJ1-6; D ambiguous. Trimming cost V 3 bases and J 7 bases, with 13 bases left between them. The CDR3 has 15 amino acids. Germline V CDR1 and CDR2: PRHDT, FYEKMQ (reference sequence). Full variable domain (missing parts from reference TRBV13 and TRBJ1-6): AAGVIQSPRHLIKEKRETATLKCYPIPRHDTVYWYQQGPGQDPQFLISFYEKMQSDKGSIPDRFSAQQFSDYHSELNMSSLELGDSALYFCASSFWPRGNSPLHFGNGTRLTVT.

This sequence joins TRBV5-4 and TRBJ2-2; 9 nucleotides agree with TRBD1. The germline gives CDR1 SGHNT, CDR2 YYREEE (reference sequence). The CDR3 is 15 amino acids. V dropped 3 bases and J dropped 4; count of bases not matched to a gene: 4. CDR3 amino acids: CASSSGQGITGELFF. For the CDR3, the DNA is TGTGCCAGCAGCTCGGGACAGGGCATCACCGGGGAGCTGTTTTTT. Together with reference TRBV5-4 and TRBJ2-2, the CDR3 gives the full variable domain: ETGVTQSPTHLIKTRGQQVTLRCSSQSGHNTVSWYQQALGQGPQFIFQYYREEENGRGNFPPRFSGLQFPNYSSELNVNALELDDSALYLCASSSGQGITGELFFGEGSRLTVL.

This clone was recorded a few times. The chain's CDR3 is CASSPRGRGGDEQYF. CDR3 DNA sequence: TGTGCCAGCTCACCGCGGGGGAGGGGCGGCGACGAGCAGTACTTC. The V call is TRBV18, the J call TRBJ2-7; TRBD2 matches at 7 bases. Germline loops: CDR1 KGHSH, CDR2 LQKENI. V gave up 3 bases and J gave up 5 bases; unmatched junction bases: 10. The CDR3 consists of 15 residues.

The V gene is TRBV5-4, the J gene TRBJ2-5; 11 nucleotides align to TRBD1. The germline V gene has CDR1 SGHNT and CDR2 YYREEE (reference sequence). This CDR3 spans 15 amino acids. Trimming removed 5 bases from V and 5 bases from J; junction bases left unmatched: 8. In DNA, the CDR3 is TGTGCCAGCAGGCGTGGGACAGGGGGTTACGAGACCCAGTACTTC. Protein: CASRRGTGGYETQYF.

This clone occurred a few times. J is TRBJ1-5 and V is TRBV19; possibly TRBD1 for D (5 bases). Germline CDR1 reads LNHDA; CDR2 reads SQIVND (reference sequence). Trimming removed 7 bases at V and 5 bases at J, with 15 bases between. The CDR3 spans 14 residues. The CDR3: CASNRGRTDQPQHF. The CDR3 DNA reads as TGTGCCAGTAATCGGGGACGGACCGATCAGCCCCAGCATTTT. Variable domain in full (rest from reference TRBV19 and TRBJ1-5): DGGITQSPKYLFRKEGQNVTLSCEQNLNHDAMYWYRQDPGQGLRLIYYSQIVNDFQKGDIAEGYSVSREKKESFPLTVTSAQKNPTAFYLCASNRGRTDQPQHFGDGTRLSIL.

CDR3 sequence reads: CASSPQGQIYEQYF. The CDR3 nucleotides read TGTGCCAGCAGCCCTCAGGGACAGATTTACGAGCAGTACTTC. The chain joins TRBV7-9 to TRBJ2-7; 7 positions agree with TRBD1. The length of the CDR3 is 14 residues. The germline gives CDR1 SEHNR, CDR2 FQNEAQ (reference sequence). V lost 5 bases to trimming and J lost 4 bases; unmatched junction nucleotides: 8.

In its sample, this clone was seen a few times. The CDR3 sequence: CASSPAKGPLDQPQHF. As DNA, the CDR3 is TGTGCCAGCAGCCCCGCTAAGGGGCCGTTGGATCAGCCCCAGCATTTT. This chain links TRBV6-6 with TRBJ1-5, with D maybe TRBD1 (5 bases). Trimming took off 6 bases at V and 5 bases at J, with 20 bases between the two ends. Germline loops: CDR1 MNHNY, CDR2 SVGAGI (reference sequence). CDR3 length: 16 amino acids.

V is TRBV28 and J is TRBJ2-1; perhaps D is TRBD1 or TRBD2 (5 bases each). This CDR3 contains 16 residues. V lost 5 bases and J 0 bases, leaving 14 bases between the germline ends. From germline, CDR1 is MDHEN and CDR2 SYDVKM. The CDR3 sequence is CASSTGTASSYNEQFF. For the CDR3, the DNA is TGTGCCAGCAGTACTGGGACGGCGAGCTCCTACAATGAGCAGTTCTTC.

This chain connects TRBV25-1 to TRBJ2-1; 8 bases line up with TRBD2. Germline loops: CDR1 MGHDK, CDR2 SYGVNS. Losses at the gene ends were 4 bases for V and 2 bases for J; bases not matched to a gene: 1. The CDR3 is 14 residues long. The CDR3 protein is CASSAGLAYNEQFF. Written as DNA, the CDR3 is TGTGCCAGCAGTGCGGGACTAGCCTACAATGAGCAGTTCTTC.

A single count supports this clone. This chain joins TRBV6-5 and TRBJ2-7, with D possibly being TRBD1 (5 bases). V lost 2 bases, J lost 5 bases, and 13 bases lay in between. The CDR3 has 14 residues. The germline V gene has CDR1 MNHEY and CDR2 SVGAGI. CDR3 residues: CASSYMGLRDEQYF. The CDR3 nucleotides are TGTGCCAGCAGTTACATGGGGCTCCGGGACGAGCAGTACTTC.

This clone was counted a few times. The rearrangement links TRBV15 to TRBJ2-3; 8 bases fit TRBD2. The length of the CDR3 is 15 residues. Germline CDR1 and CDR2: LNHNV and YYDKDF (reference sequence). V lost 8 bases, J lost 3 bases, and 10 bases stayed unmatched. CDR3 region: CATRPAGGGTDTQYF. The CDR3, as DNA: TGTGCCACCCGACCGGCGGGGGGAGGAACAGATACGCAGTATTTT.

Only a few counts were recorded for this clone. CDR3 DNA: TGTGCCTGGATATTAGCGGCTAACACTGAAGCTTTCTTT. Its translation is CAWILAANTEAFF. The chain couples TRBV30 to TRBJ1-1; D not resolved. In germline, CDR1 is GTSNPN, CDR2 SVGIG (reference sequence). V gave up 4 bases and J gave up 2 bases, with 11 bases separating them. This CDR3 region has 13 residues.

This chain joins TRBV30 and TRBJ1-2, with D maybe TRBD1 (6 bases). Trimming left V 5 bases short and J 2 bases short, with 9 bases between. The CDR3 totals 12 residues. Looked up from germline, CDR1 is GTSNPN and CDR2 is SVGIG (reference sequence). This chain's CDR3 is CAWEQGNYGYTF. The CDR3 DNA reads as TGTGCCTGGGAACAGGGAAACTATGGCTACACCTTC.

Only a few counts were recorded for this clone. This chain joins TRBV4-1 and TRBJ2-3, with D hard to call. The germline gives CDR1 MGHRA, CDR2 YSYEKL. V was clipped by 1 base and J by 0 bases, with 11 bases between them. This CDR3 contains 16 residues. Here the CDR3 DNA reads TGCGCCAGCAGCCAAGTGGGCAGCTTTAGCACAGATACGCAGTATTTT. Translation: CASSQVGSFSTDTQYF.

This sequence joins TRBV7-9 and TRBJ1-1, with no clear D. From germline, CDR1 is SEHNR and CDR2 FQNEAQ (reference sequence). Trimming shortened V by 3 bases and J by 5 bases, and 10 bases separated the two germline ends. The CDR3 totals 13 residues. DNA for the CDR3: TGTGCCAGCAGCTTGCAGGAGGAAACTGAAGCTTTCTTT. Its protein product is CASSLQEETEAFF.